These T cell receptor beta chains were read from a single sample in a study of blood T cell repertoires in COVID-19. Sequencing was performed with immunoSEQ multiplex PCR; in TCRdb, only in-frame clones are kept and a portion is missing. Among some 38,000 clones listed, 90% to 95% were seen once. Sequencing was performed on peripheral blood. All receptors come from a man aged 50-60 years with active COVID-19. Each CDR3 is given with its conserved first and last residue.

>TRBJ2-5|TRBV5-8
CASSFGQGKIETQYF
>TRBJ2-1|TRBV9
CASSVGDRSYNEQFF
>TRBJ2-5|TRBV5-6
CASSPGQVLGETQYF
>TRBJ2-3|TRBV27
CASSLSIAGGLGTQYF
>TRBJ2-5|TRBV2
CASSGGFGTSGSQETQYF
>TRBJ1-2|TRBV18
CASSPRDRDNYGYTF
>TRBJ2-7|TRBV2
CASSPGRSISYEQYF
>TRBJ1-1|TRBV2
CASLVYTEAFF
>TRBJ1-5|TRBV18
CASSPPGTGIQPQHF
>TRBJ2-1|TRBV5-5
CASGEGSNEQFF